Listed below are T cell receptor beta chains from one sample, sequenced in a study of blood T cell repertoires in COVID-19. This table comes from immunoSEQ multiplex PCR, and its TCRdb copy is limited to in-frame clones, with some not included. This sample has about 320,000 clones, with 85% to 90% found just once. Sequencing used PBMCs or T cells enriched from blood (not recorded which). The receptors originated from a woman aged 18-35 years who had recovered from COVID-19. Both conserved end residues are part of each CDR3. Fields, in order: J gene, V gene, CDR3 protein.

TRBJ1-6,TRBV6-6,CASSLLENSPLHF
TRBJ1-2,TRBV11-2,CASSRIQGTNYGYTF
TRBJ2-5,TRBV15,CATSRDRDQETQYF
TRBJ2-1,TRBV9,CASSISGGGDNEQFF
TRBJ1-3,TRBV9,CASSPEGSGNTIYF
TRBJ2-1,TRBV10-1,CASSQASPYNEQFF
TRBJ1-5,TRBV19,CASSIGQYNQPQHF
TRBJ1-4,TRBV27,CASSMDRFSLRDEKLFF
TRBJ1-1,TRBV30,CAWSRQTNTEAFF
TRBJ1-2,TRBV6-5,CASRGQAAYGYTF
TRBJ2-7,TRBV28,CASSRDLRGLPGEQYF
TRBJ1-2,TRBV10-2,CASSEFRSSYGYTF
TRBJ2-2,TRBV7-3,CASSLTPEPTGELFF
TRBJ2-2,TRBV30,CAWSHLRRNTGELFF
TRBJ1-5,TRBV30,CAWATENQPQHF
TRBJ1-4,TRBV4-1,CASSLLHPGSRGEKLFF
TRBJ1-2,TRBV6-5,CASSYTSGGWDYGYTF
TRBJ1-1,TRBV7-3,CASSPEPGVTEAFF
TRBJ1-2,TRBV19,CASSLPTGYYGYTF
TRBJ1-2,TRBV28,CASSAPQVTYGYTF
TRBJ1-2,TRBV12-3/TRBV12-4,CASGGWDDGYTF
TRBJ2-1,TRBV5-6,CASSLIFEQFF
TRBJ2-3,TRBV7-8,CASSFKPGQGAIGTDTQYF
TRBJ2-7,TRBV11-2,CASSIGTSRYEQYF
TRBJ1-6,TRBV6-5,CASRQASNSPLHF
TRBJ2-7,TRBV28,CASRKDRGGYEQYF
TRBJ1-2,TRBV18,CASSPGTVYGYTF
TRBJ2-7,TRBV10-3,CAISPIAGGGEQYF
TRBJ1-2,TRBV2,CASSVVSSEYGYTF
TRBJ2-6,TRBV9,CASSVAFQGVISSGANVLTF
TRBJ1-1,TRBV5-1,CASSSNAGGIINTEAFF
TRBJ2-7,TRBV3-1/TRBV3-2,CASSQVSSTPYEQYF
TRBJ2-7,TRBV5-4,CASSLAQQGAYEQYF
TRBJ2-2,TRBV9,CASSPTASRTGELFF
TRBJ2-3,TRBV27,CASSGMGEGTDTQYF
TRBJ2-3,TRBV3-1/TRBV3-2,CASSSGTSGRTQYF
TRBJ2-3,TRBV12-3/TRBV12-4,CASSPGLAGGEYF
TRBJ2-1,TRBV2,CASTPTSEQFF
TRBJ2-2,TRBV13,CASSLVPLAGGLNTGELFF
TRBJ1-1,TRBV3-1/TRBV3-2,CASRHRDMNTEAFF
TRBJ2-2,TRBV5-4,CASSFPGHTTGELFF
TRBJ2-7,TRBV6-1,CASSEKVGGHEQYF
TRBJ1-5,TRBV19,CASSSGQGAFSNQPQHF
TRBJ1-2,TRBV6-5,CASSYGQFNYGYTF
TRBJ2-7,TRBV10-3,CAIRGTGGYEQYF
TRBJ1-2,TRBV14,CASSPQQGIRDGYTF
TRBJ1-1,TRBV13,CASSPLGQGEAFF
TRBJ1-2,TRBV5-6,CASSQDRGQGYTF
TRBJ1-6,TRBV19,CASSMAQASDSPLHF
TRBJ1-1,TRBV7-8,CASSQRQGGAEAFF
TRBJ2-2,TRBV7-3,CASSLIAGGPGELFF
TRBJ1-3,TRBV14,CASSPGSGNTIYF
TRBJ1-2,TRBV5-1,CASGLDTGMTGYTF
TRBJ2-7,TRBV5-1,CASSDDRRASEQYF
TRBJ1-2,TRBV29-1,CSAPTGANPNGYTF